Included here is one TCR beta chain sequence, with context. What it recognizes is unknown. V lost 3 bases and J lost 5, with 14 bases in between. The length of the CDR3 is 14 residues. Germline CDR1 ENHRY, CDR2 SYGVKD. This entry belongs to a study of cytomegalovirus exposure and HLA in healthy donors. Study details: The approximately 130 validation repertoires and the 666 first-cohort repertoires shared a platform, a later analysis reported.

Study results and caveats: The tendency of first-cohort TCR clusters to co-occur in the 120 or so validation repertoires was the finding of a later analysis. Rare TCR sequences dominated, though some public TCRs recurred in many donors. Investigators reported 164 TCR beta chains as tied to cytomegalovirus.

Sequenced by immunoSEQ multiplex PCR; TCRdb stores in-frame clones only, minus some. The sample records 50,000 to 65,000 clones, around 95% being singletons. The J gene is TRBJ2-7, the V gene TRBV10-3; possibly TRBD1 for D (6 bases). The sequenced sample consisted of PBMCs. This TCR came from a woman aged 18-29 years in good health and CMV-seropositive. The CDR3 sequence: CAISDRTAADEQYF. For the CDR3, the DNA is TGTGCCATCAGTGATCGGACAGCCGCCGACGAGCAGTACTTC.